This is a list of T cell receptor beta chains from one sample in a study of blood T cells in healthy people across ages. TCRdb re-called the 5' RACE reads through MiXCR, storing one row per CDR3 protein. The table includes roughly 1,800,000 distinct CDR3 sequences, about 50% detected once. The sequencing input was blood. The receptor source for this set is a middle-aged woman in good health. Each CDR3 is given with its conserved first and last residue. A row's size may be missing; if present it is once, few, many or a size class.

j_gene,v_gene,abundance,CDR3aa
TRBJ1-2,TRBV13,-,CASSSSWTATYGYTF
TRBJ1-6,TRBV20-1,-,CSARVTAGGGSPLHF
TRBJ2-3,TRBV14,few,CASSYGTTDTQYF
TRBJ2-7,TRBV9,many,CASSVADEQYF
TRBJ2-7,TRBV4-1,-,CTSSQRSGLAGKNEQYF
TRBJ2-2,TRBV10-3,-,CAISTSAGELFF
TRBJ2-1,TRBV20-1,-,CSGGYSYNEQFF
TRBJ2-5,TRBV5-1,-,CASSYQARGQETQYF
TRBJ2-3,TRBV4-1,-,CASSLLGQILTDTQYF
TRBJ2-5,TRBV28,-,CASSLALAGIGWTQYF
TRBJ2-5,TRBV4-1,few,CASSQDWLADQETQYF
TRBJ2-5,TRBV7-9,-,CASSLSTSGVDQYF
-,TRBV14,-,CASSQVVGTGTQYF
TRBJ1-2,TRBV4-3,-,CASSQDGGAWDTYGYTF
TRBJ2-1,TRBV24-1,-,CATETTGSRSYNEQFF
TRBJ2-1,TRBV29-1,-,CSVVRAGSVKQFF
-,TRBV5-1,-,CASSSHIAGRSYEQYF
TRBJ2-1,TRBV29-1,-,CSVEAAGGTYNEQFF
TRBJ2-5,TRBV2,-,CASSFQGTAYNEQYF
TRBJ2-3,TRBV7-9,-,CASSPGWGTDTQYF
TRBJ2-1,TRBV6-1,few,CAISGYFNEQFF
TRBJ1-5,TRBV7-2,-,CASSLEGALGQPQHF
TRBJ2-1,TRBV20-1,-,CSVSPSRGNEQFF
TRBJ2-5,TRBV5-1,few,CASSLWASGEETQYF
TRBJ2-1,TRBV6-4,few,CASSDGGGEDEQFF
TRBJ2-3,TRBV5-5,few,CASSSNGGIGDTQYF
TRBJ1-1,TRBV27,-,CASKQGSSINTEAFF
TRBJ2-1,TRBV7-2,-,CASSPSGGAHNEQFF
-,TRBV20-1,-,CSASPGAGSLHEQYF
TRBJ1-6,TRBV5-6,-,CASSWGTGGSPLHF
TRBJ1-2,TRBV7-2,-,CASSLGFNSYTF
TRBJ2-3,TRBV7-2,-,CASSFTAGGHWADTRYF
-,TRBV6-2/TRBV6-3,few,CASSYRQGGTQYF